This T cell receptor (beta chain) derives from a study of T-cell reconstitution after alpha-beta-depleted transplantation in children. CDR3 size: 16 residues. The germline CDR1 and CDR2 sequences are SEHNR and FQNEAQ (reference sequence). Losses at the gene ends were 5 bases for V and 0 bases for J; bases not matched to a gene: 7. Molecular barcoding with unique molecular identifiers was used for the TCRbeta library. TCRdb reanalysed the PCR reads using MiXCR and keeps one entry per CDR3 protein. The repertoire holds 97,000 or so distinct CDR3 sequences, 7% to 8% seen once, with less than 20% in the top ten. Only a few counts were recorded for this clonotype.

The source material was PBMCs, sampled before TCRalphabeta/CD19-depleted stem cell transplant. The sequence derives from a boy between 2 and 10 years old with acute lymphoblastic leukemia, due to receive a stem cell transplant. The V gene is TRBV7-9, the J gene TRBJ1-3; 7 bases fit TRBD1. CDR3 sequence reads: CASSHTGDSSGNTIYF. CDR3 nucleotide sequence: TGTGCCAGCAGCCACACCGGGGACAGCTCTGGAAACACCATATATTTT.